These 19 T cell receptor beta chains were all obtained from the same sample, sequenced in a study of T cell changes during pregnancy in multiple sclerosis. Generated by immunoSEQ multiplex PCR, the TCRdb table keeps only in-frame clones and is missing some. The sample holds about 38,000 clones; 92% are singletons and the top ten take 5% to 6.5%. The sample in question was CD8+ T cells from peripheral blood mononuclear cells, obtained in the third trimester of pregnancy. These receptors all stem from a female donor with multiple sclerosis, enrolled in a pregnancy study.

CDR3 DNA sequence: TGTGCCAGCAGTTACTCGAGCGGGTCCTACGAGCAGTACTTC. Protein product: CASSYSSGSYEQYF. J is TRBJ2-7 and V is TRBV6-5, with D perhaps TRBD2 (6 bases). CDR3 size: 14 residues. Per the germline V gene, CDR1 is MNHEY and CDR2 is SVGAGI. Trimming pared 0 bases from V and 1 base from J, leaving 7 bases between.

The chain uses TRBV4-2 and TRBJ2-3; unclear D gene. The V gene's germline CDR1 is LGHNA and CDR2 YNFKEQ. V gave up 1 base and J gave up 4 bases, with 6 bases separating them. The CDR3 loop spans 13 amino acids. The CDR3 spells CASSQGGPDTQYF. CDR3 in DNA: TGTGCCAGCAGCCAAGGCGGCCCAGATACGCAGTATTTT.

This chain uses TRBV27 with TRBJ2-1; a weak D match, TRBD1 (5 bases). The CDR3 has 15 amino acids. Germline lookup yields CDR1 MNHEY and CDR2 SMNVEV (reference sequence). V dropped 1 base and J dropped 5 bases, with 12 bases sitting between them. The CDR3, as DNA: TGTGCCAGCAGTTTATGGGGCCGAGGCAACAATGAGCAGTTCTTC. It codes for CASSLWGRGNNEQFF.

This clone is a singleton in its sample. The rearrangement uses TRBV19 and TRBJ2-4; 7 bases align to TRBD1. Germline CDR1 LNHDA, CDR2 SQIVND (reference sequence). The CDR3 is 17 residues long. Losses at the gene ends were 5 bases for V and 2 bases for J; bases not matched to a gene: 12. Here the CDR3 reads CASSPDVDRDPKNIQYF. CDR3 nucleotide sequence: TGTGCCAGTAGTCCCGATGTCGACAGGGATCCCAAAAACATTCAGTACTTC.

The J gene is TRBJ2-1, the V gene TRBV19, with D maybe TRBD2 (6 bases). This CDR3 has 14 residues. The V end lost 7 bases, the J end lost 3 bases, and 13 bases lay between the germline ends. Germline lookup yields CDR1 LNHDA and CDR2 SQIVND (reference sequence). The CDR3 sequence: CASNGGEDYNEQFF. As DNA, the CDR3 is TGTGCCAGTAATGGTGGGGAGGACTACAATGAGCAGTTCTTC.

The CDR3 nucleotides read TGTGCCAGCAGCCTCGGGACTGAAGCTTTCTTT. Translating gives CASSLGTEAFF. The chain links TRBV6-6 to TRBJ1-1; the D is unclear. The CDR3 extends over 11 amino acids. Per the germline V gene, CDR1 is MNHNY and CDR2 is SVGAGI (reference sequence). V lost 6 bases to trimming and J lost 5 bases, with 7 bases between them.

The J gene is TRBJ2-1, the V gene TRBV21-1; TRBD2, as called in the table, went unchecked against the DNA. TRBV21-1 is a documented pseudogene. The CDR3 is 17 residues long. The CDR3 is CASSKNLAGSSYNEQFF. The CDR3 region has the DNA TGTGCCAGCAGCAAAAACTTAGCGGGGAGCTCCTACAATGAGCAGTTCTTC.

The V and J genes are TRBV27 and TRBJ1-4; D not resolved. Trimming stripped 0 bases from V and 8 bases from J, with 10 bases between. From germline, CDR1 is MNHEY and CDR2 SMNVEV (reference sequence). This CDR3 is built from 14 residues. The CDR3 region has the DNA TGTGCCAGCAGTTTATCATTCGCCGCGGAAAAACTGTTTTTT. It encodes CASSLSFAAEKLFF. Supplemented by reference TRBV27 and TRBJ1-4, the full variable domain reads EAQVTQNPRYLITVTGKKLTVTCSQNMNHEYMSWYRQDPGLGLRQIYYSMNVEVTDKGDVPEGYKVSRKEKRNFPLILESPSPNQTSLYFCASSLSFAAEKLFFGSGTQLSVL.

This chain links TRBV29-1 with TRBJ1-1; D may be TRBD1 (5 bases). The CDR3 runs to 16 residues. V was cut by 0 bases and J by 5 bases, with 19 bases left in between. Germline V CDR1 and CDR2: SQVTM, ANQGSEA. CDR3 sequence: CSVEDGGGALGTEAFF. Here the CDR3 DNA reads TGCAGCGTTGAAGATGGGGGAGGGGCCCTGGGGACTGAAGCTTTCTTT.

The chain recombines TRBV27 with TRBJ2-1; D might be TRBD1 (5 bases). CDR1 MNHEY and CDR2 SMNVEV come from the germline V gene (reference sequence). The V gene lost 2 bases and the J gene lost 6 bases, with 8 bases spanning the gap. The CDR3 spans 13 residues. The CDR3 protein is CASSLGRVNEQFF. The CDR3 DNA sequence: TGTGCCAGCAGTTTAGGCAGGGTCAATGAGCAGTTCTTC.

This chain joins TRBV19 and TRBJ1-2; D gene unclear. The germline V and J ends were trimmed by 3 bases and 1 base, with 18 bases remaining between them. Germline V gives CDR1 LNHDA, CDR2 SQIVND (reference sequence). This CDR3 region has 17 residues. The CDR3 spells CASSIPDGELNNYGYTF. DNA for the CDR3: TGTGCCAGTAGTATCCCCGACGGAGAGCTCAATAACTATGGCTACACCTTC.

CDR3 sequence (DNA): TGTGCCAGCAGCCCAGAACAGGGGGCTGTGGACGAGCAGTACTTC. Its protein product is CASSPEQGAVDEQYF. The chain employs TRBV4-2 and TRBJ2-7, with 9 bases lining up with TRBD1. V shed 4 bases, J shed 5 bases, and the junction held 9 bases outside the gene matches. The CDR3 covers 15 residues. The germline V gene has CDR1 LGHNA and CDR2 YNFKEQ.

The rearrangement links TRBV29-1 to TRBJ1-3; 9 nucleotides line up with TRBD1. J gave up 4 bases and V 4 bases, and 8 bases lay outside the gene matches. Germline V gene sequence: CDR1 SQVTM, CDR2 ANQGSEA. This CDR3 is built from 15 residues. The DNA of the CDR3 is TGCAGCGTTGTGACACAGGGGGCAGGGGGAAACACCATATATTTT. This gives the protein CSVVTQGAGGNTIYF.

The chain links TRBV5-7 to TRBJ2-7, with 8 nucleotides matching TRBD1. TRBV5-7 is designated an ORF whose function remains uncertain. CDR3 length: 16 amino acids. V dropped 3 bases and J dropped 5; count of bases not matched to a gene: 13. CDR3 residues: CASSSMTGAPINEQYF. The CDR3 DNA follows: TGTGCCAGCAGCTCTATGACAGGGGCCCCAATAAACGAGCAGTACTTC.

V and J are TRBV4-3 and TRBJ2-5, with D perhaps TRBD1 (6 bases). Germline V lookup: CDR1 LGHNA, CDR2 YSLEER. V was cut by 1 base and J by 5 bases, with 26 bases left in between. The CDR3 totals 19 residues. This CDR3 reads CASSQAPADLTGLGETQYF. The CDR3 nucleotides read TGCGCCAGCAGCCAAGCGCCGGCGGACTTAACAGGGTTGGGGGAGACCCAGTACTTC.

The J gene is TRBJ2-2, the V gene TRBV6-1; 7 bases fit TRBD2. This CDR3 is 13 amino acids long. V was clipped by 6 bases and J by 6 bases; unmatched bases: 4. The germline CDR1 and CDR2 sequences are MNHNS and SASEGT. CDR3 DNA: TGTGCCAGCAGCGACCTAGCGGCCGGGGAGCTGTTTTTT. The encoded protein is CASSDLAAGELFF.

The chain is built from TRBV7-9 and TRBJ2-5; 14 nucleotides agree with TRBD2. This CDR3 is 17 amino acids long. Germline V CDR1 and CDR2: SEHNR, FQNEAQ (reference sequence). Trimming cost V 5 bases and J 1 base; bases outside gene matches: 6. This chain's CDR3 is CASSDRTSGRIQETQYF. CDR3 in DNA: TGTGCCAGCAGCGACCGGACTAGCGGGAGGATCCAAGAGACCCAGTACTTC.

V and J are TRBV29-1 and TRBJ1-2, with 7 positions matching TRBD1. Germline loops: CDR1 SQVTM, CDR2 ANQGSEA. V shed 1 base and J 2 bases; nucleotides not matched to a gene: 13. This CDR3 has 17 amino acids. The CDR3 here is CSVEVAKLTGENYGYTF. The CDR3 bases are TGCAGCGTTGAAGTAGCGAAATTAACAGGGGAAAACTATGGCTACACCTTC.

The DNA for the CDR3 is TGCGCCAGCAGCCCCACGGAGGAGGGCTACTACGAGCAGTACTTC. It translates to CASSPTEEGYYEQYF. This chain joins TRBV4-3 and TRBJ2-7; D might be TRBD2 (6 bases). CDR1 LGHNA and CDR2 YSLEER come from the germline V gene. V lost 4 bases and J lost 3, with 16 bases in between. This CDR3 is 15 amino acids long.